This TCR beta chain came from a study of somatic mutations in cytotoxic T cells in rheumatoid arthritis. Across the whole study: A subset of V beta antibody-stained T-cell populations was isolated by flow sorting, reaching nearly 100% purity, and this subset included V beta1+ cells that went on to TCRB sequencing. General observations from the study: No correction for multiple comparisons was applied to the slight TRBV07 underrepresentation in rheumatoid arthritis patients.

The V gene end was trimmed by 1 base and the J gene end by 4 bases; junction bases not matched to a gene: 13. CDR1 is SGHVS and CDR2 is FQNEAQ in the germline V gene. The CDR3 runs 19 residues. Produced via immunoSEQ multiplex PCR; TCRdb's table is partial and in-frame only. The sample has tens of thousands of clones; 85% to 90% are singletons. A word on this clone: The antigen is not known.

The origin of this receptor is an adult with rheumatoid arthritis. Sequencing input: CD8+ T cells sorted from blood. The V gene is TRBV7-8, the J gene TRBJ2-1, with 10 bases lining up with TRBD1. The CDR3 DNA reads as TGTGCCAGCAGCTTAGACGGGACAGGGGTTATATTTGGTTACAATGAGCAGTTCTTC. Protein product: CASSLDGTGVIFGYNEQFF.